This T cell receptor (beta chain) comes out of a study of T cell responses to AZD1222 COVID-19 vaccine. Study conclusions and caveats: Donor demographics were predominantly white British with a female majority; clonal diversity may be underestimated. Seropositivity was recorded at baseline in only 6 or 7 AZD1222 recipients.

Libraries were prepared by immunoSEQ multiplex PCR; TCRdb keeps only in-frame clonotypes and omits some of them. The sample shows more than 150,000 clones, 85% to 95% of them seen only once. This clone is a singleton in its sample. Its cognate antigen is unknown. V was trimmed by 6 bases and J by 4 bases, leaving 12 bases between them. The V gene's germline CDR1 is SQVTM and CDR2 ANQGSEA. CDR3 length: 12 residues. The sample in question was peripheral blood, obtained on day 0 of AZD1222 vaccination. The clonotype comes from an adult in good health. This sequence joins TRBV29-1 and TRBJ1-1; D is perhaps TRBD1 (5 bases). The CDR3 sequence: CSVGPGGTEAFF. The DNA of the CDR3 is TGCAGCGTAGGACCCGGGGGCACTGAAGCTTTCTTT.